This T cell receptor (beta chain) originates from a study of T cell responses to AZD1222 COVID-19 vaccine. Across the study: The analysis combined second doses at about 4 or about 12 weeks.

Sequencing was performed with immunoSEQ multiplex PCR; in TCRdb, only in-frame clones are kept and a portion is missing. The repertoire holds more than 95,000 clones, with over 80% as singletons. Per the germline V gene, CDR1 is PRHDT and CDR2 is FYEKMQ (reference sequence). The trim removed 5 bases at V and 3 bases at J, leaving 10 bases unmatched. The CDR3 has 17 residues. This clonotype was obtained from an adult in good health. Sequenced material: peripheral blood, taken on day 0 of AZD1222 vaccination. V gene TRBV13 combines with J gene TRBJ1-4; 9 positions match TRBD1. CDR3: CASSERTGVAANEKLFF. The DNA for the CDR3 is TGTGCCAGCAGCGAAAGGACAGGGGTAGCGGCTAATGAAAAACTGTTTTTT.